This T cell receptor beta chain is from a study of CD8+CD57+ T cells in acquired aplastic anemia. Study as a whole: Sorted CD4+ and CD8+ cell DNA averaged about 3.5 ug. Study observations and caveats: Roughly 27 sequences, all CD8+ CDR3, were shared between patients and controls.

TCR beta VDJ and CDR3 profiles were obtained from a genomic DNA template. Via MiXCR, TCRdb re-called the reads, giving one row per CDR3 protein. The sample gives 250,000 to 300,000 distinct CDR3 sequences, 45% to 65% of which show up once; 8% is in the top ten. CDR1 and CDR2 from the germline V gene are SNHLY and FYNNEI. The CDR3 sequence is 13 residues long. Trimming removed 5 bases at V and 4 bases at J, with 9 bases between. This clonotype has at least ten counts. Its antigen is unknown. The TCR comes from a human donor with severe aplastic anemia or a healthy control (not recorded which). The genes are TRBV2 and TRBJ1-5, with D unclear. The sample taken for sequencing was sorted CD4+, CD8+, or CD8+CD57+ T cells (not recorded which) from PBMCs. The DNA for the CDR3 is TGTGCCAGCAGTCGGACGGCTAATCAGCCCCAGCATTTT. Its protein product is CASSRTANQPQHF.